This T cell receptor (beta chain) was identified during a study of siplizumab effects on memory and regulatory T cells. Comments on this clone: As yet, its antigen is unknown.

Study results and limitations: Whether the proliferating Tregs (from siplizumab cultures) were suppressive was not confirmed.

TCRdb keeps only in-frame clones here, not all; method: immunoSEQ multiplex PCR. Of approximately 120,000 clones listed, 93% were seen once; the top ten hold around 0.15%. Sequencing input: non-Treg CD4+ T cells sorted from blood. The receptor's source is a human donor in good health.

CDR3 protein: CASSFGGGATDTQYF. In nucleotides, the CDR3 is TGCGCCAGCAGCTTTGGCGGGGGGGCCACAGATACGCAGTATTTT. This chain connects TRBV5-1 to TRBJ2-3; 9 bases are shared with TRBD2. V was pared by 2 bases and J by 2 bases, with 3 bases of the junction left unmatched. In germline, CDR1 is SGHRS, CDR2 YFSETQ. CDR3 length equals 15 residues. Using reference TRBV5-1 and TRBJ2-3 for the parts outside the CDR3, the full variable domain is KAGVTQTPRYLIKTRGQQVTLSCSPISGHRSVSWYQQTPGQGLQFLFEYFSETQRNKGNFPGRFSGRQFSNSRSEMNVSTLELGDSALYLCASSFGGGATDTQYFGPGTRLTVL.